The next 3 T cell receptor beta chains were all read from a single sample in a study of T-cell reconstitution after alpha-beta-depleted transplantation in children (dated by TCRdb to 2016 to 2018). Libraries were built with PCR. These reads were obtained on an Illumina HiSeq 2500. Molecular barcoding was employed in the preparation of TCR libraries, with unique molecular identifiers being used to normalize TCRbeta repertoire quantification. TCRdb handled the public reads itself, with Q25 trimming in fastp and clone calling in MiXCR, and kept productive beta chains. Every entry covers one CDR3 protein and lists the most common genes and DNA from its rows. The sample records fewer than 1 million distinct CDR3 sequences, roughly 15% of which are singletons. Of the sample, 5% falls within the top ten clones. The treatment or condition label corresponds to: allogeneic hematopoietic cell transplantation with graft depleted of TCRalphabeta T cells and CD19 B cells.

Material: PBMCs, mostly from graft donor cells, obtained 360 days after TCRalphabeta/CD19-depleted stem cell transplant. The receptor set was obtained from a male patient under 18 who had a stem cell transplant for acute lymphoblastic leukemia, so the T cells may come from the graft donor.

The chain joins TRBV12-3 or TRBV12-4 to TRBJ2-7; 8 nucleotides match TRBD1. The CDR3 contains 16 residues. Trimming cost V 6 bases and J 2 bases; bases outside gene matches: 12. The CDR3 loop reads CASSPDRGLSPYEQYF. CDR3 nucleotides: TGTGCCAGCAGCCCTGACAGGGGCTTAAGTCCCTACGAGCAGTACTTC.

This clonotype was seen more than once but under ten times. The chain has TRBV11-3 and TRBJ2-1; D unresolved. CDR1 and CDR2 (germline): SGHNT, YENEEA. Trimming took off 4 bases at V and 0 bases at J, with 13 bases between the two ends. The CDR3 runs 16 residues. The CDR3 region has the DNA TGTGCCAGCAGCTCCTCAAGGTTCAGCTCCTACAATGAGCAGTTCTTC. Its protein is CASSSSRFSSYNEQFF.

The table lists this clonotype with a few counts. The chain uses TRBV12-3 or TRBV12-4 and TRBJ1-5; 9 bases align to TRBD1. CDR3 length: 15 amino acids. The V and J ends lost 7 bases and 5 bases, in that order; junction bases with no gene match: 9. The CDR3 DNA reads as TGTGCCAGCACCCTAACACAGGGGGCCCATCAGCCCCAGCATTTT. Its protein product is CASTLTQGAHQPQHF.